Following are 15 T cell receptor beta chains from one sample sequenced in a study of CD8+CD57+ T cells in acquired aplastic anemia. TCR beta VDJ combinations and CDR3 sequences were profiled from genomic DNA. TCRdb processed the reads anew with MiXCR; each CDR3 protein has one entry. Of roughly 150,000 distinct CDR3 sequences detected, approximately 40% appear once; the ten largest clones hold 0.9% to 1.2%. The material sequenced was sorted CD4+, CD8+, or CD8+CD57+ T cells (not recorded which) from PBMCs. Every receptor here comes from a human donor in good health.

On this clonotype itself: At one end, the junction sequence differs from germline, possibly due to a read error. The chain links TRBV6-5 to TRBJ2-5; D might be TRBD1 or TRBD2, each matching 5 bases. The CDR3 runs 16 residues. Germline V gene data show CDR1 as MNHEY and CDR2 as SVGAGI. CDR3 residues: CACSSPPGRSQETQYF. The CDR3 nucleotides are TGTGCCTGCAGTTCCCCTCCGGGACGAAGCCAAGAGACCCAGTACTTC.

This clonotype has more than one count but fewer than ten. The rearrangement joins TRBV28 to TRBJ2-7, with 7 bases that match TRBD2. Trimming cost V 5 bases and J 3 bases; bases outside gene matches: 7. In germline, CDR1 is MDHEN, CDR2 SYDVKM. The CDR3 length is 14 residues. CDR3 DNA: TGTGCCAGCAGTATGGGGGGGGAGGTCTACGAGCAGTACTTC. Amino acid sequence: CASSMGGEVYEQYF. The variable domain in full, completed from reference TRBV28 and TRBJ2-7, reads DVKVTQSSRYLVKRTGEKVFLECVQDMDHENMFWYRQDPGLGLRLIYFSYDVKMKEKGDIPEGYSVSREKKERFSLILESASTNQTSMYLCASSMGGEVYEQYFGPGTRLTVT.

This clonotype showed up many times. The V gene is TRBV12-3 or TRBV12-4, the J gene TRBJ1-1; perhaps TRBD1 as D (5 bases). The V and J ends lost 6 bases and 1 base respectively, with 12 bases between them. The length of the CDR3 is 14 residues. CDR3: CASRPMGGNTEAFF. In DNA, the CDR3 is TGTGCCAGCAGACCGATGGGGGGGAACACTGAAGCTTTCTTT.

This clonotype was detected ten times or more. The chain employs TRBV6-1 and TRBJ1-1; D gene ambiguous. The CDR3 contains 13 residues. V lost 4 bases, J lost 1 base, and 7 bases lay in between. Germline V gene data show CDR1 as MNHNS and CDR2 as SASEGT. The CDR3 loop reads CASSGVRNTEAFF. The CDR3, as DNA: TGTGCCAGCAGTGGAGTTAGGAACACTGAAGCTTTCTTT.

V and J are TRBV7-8 and TRBJ2-6, with TRBD1 as a possible D gene (6 bases). The germline CDR1 and CDR2 sequences are SGHVS and FQNEAQ. The CDR3 totals 17 residues. The V end was cut by 2 bases, the J end by 1 base, with 12 bases between. CDR3 region: CASSLSGVLSGANVLTF. In DNA, the CDR3 is TGTGCCAGCAGCTTATCAGGGGTGCTGTCTGGGGCCAACGTCCTGACTTTC. Using reference TRBV7-8 and TRBJ2-6 for the parts outside the CDR3, the full variable domain is GAGVSQSPRYKVAKRGQDVALRCDPISGHVSLFWYQQALGQGPEFLTYFQNEAQLDKSGLPSDRFFAERPEGSVSTLKIQRTQQEDSAVYLCASSLSGVLSGANVLTFGAGSRLTVL.

This clonotype was recorded many times. The chain uses TRBV5-6 and TRBJ2-7; the match to TRBD2 covers 8 bases. Germline loops: CDR1 SGHDT, CDR2 YYEEEE. V shed 1 base, J shed 2 bases, and the junction held 5 bases outside the gene matches. The CDR3 has 15 amino acids. The CDR3 nucleotides are TGTGCCAGCAGCTTGATGAGCGGGGGCACCTACGAGCAGTACTTC. As protein: CASSLMSGGTYEQYF.

The chain employs TRBV6-1 and TRBJ1-5; the D is unclear. V shed 3 bases and J shed 1 base, with 7 bases lying between them. Looked up from germline, CDR1 is MNHNS and CDR2 is SASEGT. This CDR3 contains 14 residues. The CDR3 here is CASSEQQSNQPQHF. CDR3 nucleotides: TGTGCCAGCAGTGAGCAACAGAGCAATCAGCCCCAGCATTTT.

This clonotype was observed at least ten times. The genes are TRBV12-3 or TRBV12-4 and TRBJ1-6; 11 positions agree with TRBD1. J was trimmed by 10 bases and V by 8 bases; bases with no gene match: 7. The CDR3 has 14 residues. In DNA, the CDR3 is TGTGCCAGCCTGAAGGGGGACAGGGGGTCACCCCTCCACTTT. This sequence encodes CASLKGDRGSPLHF.

The chain employs TRBV29-1 and TRBJ2-7, with 7 bases lining up with TRBD1. J gave up 3 bases and V 8 bases, and 1 base lay outside the gene matches. CDR1 is SQVTM and CDR2 is ANQGSEA in the germline V gene. CDR3 length equals 10 residues. CDR3 sequence (DNA): TGCAGCTCAGGGGGCTACGAGCAGTACTTC. Amino acid sequence: CSSGGYEQYF.

This clonotype came up many times. The chain has TRBV12-3 or TRBV12-4 and TRBJ1-2; 11 nucleotides align to TRBD1. Unmatched junction bases numbered 9, after V lost 5 bases and J lost 7 bases. The CDR3 covers 15 residues. CDR3 DNA: TGTGCCAGCAGTGGACAGGGGGCGTCGGAAGGTGGCTACACCTTC. The encoded protein is CASSGQGASEGGYTF.

A note on this clonotype: A clone one base away is much larger, so this may be a read error. V is TRBV11-2 and J is TRBJ2-7; D assignment may be TRBD1 or TRBD2 (5 bases each). The germline V gene has CDR1 SGHAT and CDR2 FQNNGV. The CDR3 length is 15 residues. V dropped 1 base and J dropped 6 bases, with 16 bases sitting between them. CDR3 DNA sequence: TGTGCCAGCAGCTTAGCAATACGGGGCCAGGGCGAGCAGTACTTC. Its translation is CASSLAIRGQGEQYF.

V gene TRBV19 combines with J gene TRBJ2-2; D is perhaps TRBD1 or TRBD2 (5 bases each). V lost 5 bases to trimming and J lost 0 bases, with 16 bases between them. Germline loops: CDR1 LNHDA, CDR2 SQIVND (reference sequence). CDR3 length equals 17 residues. The CDR3 spells CASSPLPGTSNTGELFF. CDR3 sequence (DNA): TGTGCCAGTAGTCCCCTCCCAGGGACGTCGAACACCGGGGAGCTGTTTTTT. The whole variable domain, remainder taken from reference TRBV19 and TRBJ2-2, is DGGITQSPKYLFRKEGQNVTLSCEQNLNHDAMYWYRQDPGQGLRLIYYSQIVNDFQKGDIAEGYSVSREKKESFPLTVTSAQKNPTAFYLCASSPLPGTSNTGELFFGEGSRLTVL.

The rearrangement links TRBV9 to TRBJ2-1; D may be TRBD2 (5 bases). The CDR3 loop spans 13 amino acids. Germline assignment: CDR1 SGDLS and CDR2 YYNGEE. Trimming stripped 2 bases from V and 4 bases from J, with 7 bases between. The DNA of the CDR3 is TGTGCCAGCAGCGTGGGAGTGTACAATGAGCAGTTCTTC. Translation: CASSVGVYNEQFF.

A word on this clonotype: With a much larger clone just one base away, this may be a read error. The CDR3 DNA follows: TGTGCCAGCAGCCAAACCGGGACCCGCGGAAACACCATGTATTTT. Its translation: CASSQTGTRGNTMYF. This rearrangement joins TRBV12-3 or TRBV12-4 to TRBJ1-3, with D possibly being TRBD1 (5 bases). The CDR3 is 15 amino acids.

The V and J genes are TRBV20-1 and TRBJ2-1; 8 bases map to TRBD2. CDR3 length equals 13 residues. Germline CDR1 is DFQATT and CDR2 is SNEGSKA (reference sequence). V shed 4 bases, J shed 8 bases, and the junction held 7 bases outside the gene matches. CDR3 DNA sequence: TGCAGTGCTACGCGGGGGGCCCTAGATGAGCAGTTCTTC. Amino acid sequence: CSATRGALDEQFF.